The 26 T cell receptor beta chains below were found in one sample sequenced in a study of PD-L1 blockade in urothelial cancer. Libraries were prepared by immunoSEQ multiplex PCR; TCRdb keeps only in-frame clonotypes and omits some of them. The sample holds 100,000 to 150,000 clones, roughly 86% seen once. This sample's time point: peripheral blood 6 weeks after treatment start. Sequencing was performed on PBMCs, taken around atezolizumab (anti-PD-L1) treatment. These receptors all stem from a man aged 50 to 59 with urothelial cancer.

The chain is built from TRBV11-2 and TRBJ2-3; D is unclear. This CDR3 has 13 residues. CDR1 and CDR2 (germline): SGHAT, FQNNGV. Trimming shortened V by 2 bases and J by 3 bases, and 6 bases separated the two germline ends. CDR3 loop: CASSLSRTDTQYF. For the CDR3, the DNA is TGTGCCAGCAGCTTATCGAGGACAGATACGCAGTATTTT. The variable domain in full, completed from reference TRBV11-2 and TRBJ2-3, reads EAGVAQSPRYKIIEKRQSVAFWCNPISGHATLYWYQQILGQGPKLLIQFQNNGVVDDSQLPKDRFSAERLKGVDSTLKIQPAKLEDSAVYLCASSLSRTDTQYFGPGTRLTVL.

The CDR3 nucleotides are TGTGCCAGCAGCTTAGGCGGCGGGACCCACTCTGGAAACACCATATATTTT. It is translated as CASSLGGGTHSGNTIYF. This rearrangement joins TRBV7-2 to TRBJ1-3; perhaps TRBD1 as D (5 bases). The germline V gene has CDR1 SGHTA and CDR2 FQGNSA. This CDR3 has 17 residues. V was clipped by 1 base and J by 0 bases, with 13 bases between them.

V usage is TRBV19 and J usage is TRBJ2-3; 7 nucleotides align to TRBD1. V trimming: 4 bases; J trimming: 5 bases; junction bases outside the gene matches: 6. The length of the CDR3 is 14 residues. Germline lookup yields CDR1 LNHDA and CDR2 SQIVND (reference sequence). CDR3 residues: CASSNRGGGDTQYF. CDR3 nucleotide sequence: TGTGCCAGTAGTAACAGGGGCGGAGGAGATACGCAGTATTTT.

This chain links TRBV7-8 with TRBJ1-5, with D perhaps TRBD1 (6 bases). Trimming cost V 4 bases and J 0 bases, with 19 bases left between them. The CDR3 has 18 residues. Looked up from germline, CDR1 is SGHVS and CDR2 is FQNEAQ. This CDR3 is CASSSKLRQVDSNQPQHF. The CDR3 nucleotides are TGTGCCAGCAGCTCCAAACTGAGACAGGTAGATAGCAATCAGCCCCAGCATTTT.

The V call is TRBV7-9, the J call TRBJ1-1; the match to TRBD1 covers 8 bases. The V gene's germline CDR1 is SEHNR and CDR2 FQNEAQ (reference sequence). Trimming at V came to 5 bases and at J to 0 bases, leaving 5 bases not matched to a gene. CDR3 length: 15 residues. CDR3 protein: CASSPGQGMNTEAFF. The CDR3 region has the DNA TGTGCCAGCAGCCCTGGACAGGGAATGAACACTGAAGCTTTCTTT.

This chain connects TRBV5-4 to TRBJ2-5, with 7 nucleotides matching TRBD1. The CDR3 contains 14 residues. CDR1 is SGHNT and CDR2 is YYREEE in the germline V gene (reference sequence). V lost 1 base, J lost 7 bases, and 7 bases stayed unmatched. The CDR3 protein is CASSLRRGPGTQYF. In nucleotides, the CDR3 is TGTGCCAGCAGCTTGCGTAGGGGGCCCGGGACCCAGTACTTC. The variable domain in full, with the rest retrieved from reference TRBV5-4 and TRBJ2-5, is ETGVTQSPTHLIKTRGQQVTLRCSSQSGHNTVSWYQQALGQGPQFIFQYYREEENGRGNFPPRFSGLQFPNYSSELNVNALELDDSALYLCASSLRRGPGTQYFGPGTRLLVL.

The V and J genes are TRBV16 and TRBJ1-3; D uncertain. Trimming removed 3 bases from V and 0 bases from J, with 3 bases in between. The CDR3 covers 13 residues. Germline assignment: CDR1 KGHSY and CDR2 FQNENV. CDR3 amino acids: CASSHNSGNTIYF. CDR3 coding DNA: TGTGCCAGCAGCCACAACTCTGGAAACACCATATATTTT.

The chain has TRBV6-5 and TRBJ2-3, with TRBD2 matching 9 bases. This CDR3 has 15 amino acids. V lost 6 bases to trimming and J lost 4 bases; unmatched junction nucleotides: 8. Germline CDR1 is MNHEY and CDR2 is SVGAGI. CDR3 region: CASRPGTSLADTQYF. CDR3 coding DNA: TGTGCCAGCAGGCCTGGGACTAGCTTGGCAGATACGCAGTATTTT.

As DNA, the CDR3 is TGTGCCAGCAGTCCACGATATTACCGACAGTCCCTTTCCTACGAGCAGTACTTC. It codes for CASSPRYYRQSLSYEQYF. The chain joins TRBV28 to TRBJ2-7, with a possible D match to TRBD1 (5 bases). This CDR3 has 18 residues. Trimming shortened V by 5 bases and J by 1 base, and 24 bases separated the two germline ends. CDR1 is MDHEN and CDR2 is SYDVKM in the germline V gene.

The CDR3 sequence: CASSEPGEGETQYF. The DNA of the CDR3 is TGTGCCAGCAGTGAACCAGGGGAGGGAGAGACCCAGTACTTC. The chain joins TRBV6-1 to TRBJ2-5, with a tentative D call TRBD2 (7 bases). This CDR3 spans 14 amino acids. Trimming cost V 2 bases and J 4 bases, with 11 bases left between them. The germline gives CDR1 MNHNS, CDR2 SASEGT.

The CDR3 reads CASSADRGRRAFF. In DNA form, the CDR3 reads TGTGCCAGCAGTGCCGACAGGGGGCGTCGAGCTTTCTTT. The chain recombines TRBV6-1 with TRBJ1-1; 10 bases map to TRBD1. After removal of 4 bases from V and 10 bases from J, the junction contained 6 bases not matched to a gene. The germline CDR1 and CDR2 sequences are MNHNS and SASEGT. The CDR3 loop spans 13 amino acids.

The CDR3 sequence: CAISDPGLGAGEQFF. CDR3 nucleotide sequence: TGTGCCATCAGTGACCCCGGGCTAGGGGCTGGGGAGCAGTTCTTC. V gene TRBV10-3 combines with J gene TRBJ2-1; a possible D gene is TRBD1 (5 bases). CDR1 and CDR2 from the germline V gene are ENHRY and SYGVKD. V lost 3 bases and J 10 bases, leaving 19 bases between the germline ends. CDR3 length: 15 amino acids.

The J gene is TRBJ2-7, the V gene TRBV7-6; TRBD1 aligns across 10 bases. Germline-derived CDR1 and CDR2 are SGHVS and FNYEAQ. V lost 5 bases, J lost 6 bases, and 7 bases stayed unmatched. The CDR3 runs 14 residues. The CDR3 is CASSLTTGGSEQYF. The DNA for the CDR3 is TGTGCCAGCAGCCTTACGACAGGGGGCTCCGAGCAGTACTTC. The variable domain in full, with the rest retrieved from reference TRBV7-6 and TRBJ2-7, is GAGVSQSPRYKVTKRGQDVALRCDPISGHVSLYWYRQALGQGPEFLTYFNYEAQQDKSGLPNDRFSAERPEGSISTLTIQRTEQRDSAMYRCASSLTTGGSEQYFGPGTRLTVT.

This rearrangement joins TRBV18 to TRBJ2-1, with 8 bases aligning to TRBD1. CDR1 is KGHSH, CDR2 LQKENI, per germline. V trimming: 2 bases; J trimming: 5 bases; junction bases outside the gene matches: 11. The CDR3 extends over 17 amino acids. CDR3 residues: CASSPSTPGQVNNEQFF. As DNA, the CDR3 is TGTGCCAGCTCACCATCCACCCCGGGACAGGTGAACAATGAGCAGTTCTTC.

V and J are TRBV7-2 and TRBJ1-2; TRBD1 agrees at 9 bases. The germline gives CDR1 SGHTA, CDR2 FQGNSA. V was pared by 5 bases and J by 7 bases, with 2 bases of the junction left unmatched. The CDR3 covers 12 residues. CDR3 in amino acids: CASSKTGGGYTF. CDR3 DNA sequence: TGTGCCAGCAGCAAGACAGGGGGTGGCTACACCTTC.

The genes are TRBV28 and TRBJ2-5; 10 bases map to TRBD1. The junction had 4 bases not matched to a gene; V was cut back by 4 bases and J by 5 bases. The germline CDR1 and CDR2 sequences are MDHEN and SYDVKM. The CDR3 is 14 amino acids. In nucleotides, the CDR3 is TGTGCCAGCAGTTCGGGACAGGGGTTGGAGACCCAGTACTTC. This encodes CASSSGQGLETQYF.

This chain joins TRBV27 and TRBJ2-1, with 12 nucleotides matching TRBD2. Germline assignment: CDR1 MNHEY and CDR2 SMNVEV (reference sequence). J lost 6 bases, V lost 6 bases, and 9 bases had no gene match. The CDR3 covers 16 residues. The CDR3 is CASSLRLAGEGNEQFF. As DNA, the CDR3 is TGTGCCAGCAGCCTACGACTAGCGGGGGAAGGCAATGAGCAGTTCTTC.

The rearrangement uses TRBV7-9 and TRBJ1-6; TRBD1 might be the D (5 bases). The CDR3 runs to 16 residues. V lost 10 bases, J lost 3 bases, and 19 bases lay in between. Germline loops: CDR1 SEHNR, CDR2 FQNEAQ (reference sequence). This chain's CDR3 is CATRDPRDLYNSPLHF. The CDR3 coding sequence is TGTGCCACCAGGGATCCGAGGGATCTCTATAATTCACCCCTCCACTTT.

The chain uses TRBV6-1 and TRBJ1-2; D may be TRBD1 (6 bases). V dropped 5 bases and J dropped 7 bases, with 14 bases sitting between them. The CDR3 loop spans 13 amino acids. Germline V gives CDR1 MNHNS, CDR2 SASEGT. The CDR3 loop reads CASSTDLGGGYTF. CDR3 nucleotide sequence: TGTGCCAGCAGTACTGACCTAGGGGGTGGCTACACCTTC.

The chain uses TRBV28 and TRBJ1-5, with a tentative D call TRBD1 (5 bases). The V gene's germline CDR1 is MDHEN and CDR2 SYDVKM. Trimming cost V 6 bases and J 4 bases, with 16 bases left between them. This CDR3 is 15 amino acids long. The CDR3 nucleotides read TGTGCCAGCAGCCTGGACGGGGCGGGAAATCAGCCCCAGCATTTT. As protein: CASSLDGAGNQPQHF.

V gene TRBV28 combines with J gene TRBJ1-2; 9 bases align to TRBD1. Per the germline V gene, CDR1 is MDHEN and CDR2 is SYDVKM. V trimming: 2 bases; J trimming: 3 bases; junction bases outside the gene matches: 4. CDR3 size: 15 residues. The CDR3 reads CASSLGQGIDYGYTF. The CDR3 DNA reads TGTGCCAGCAGTTTAGGACAGGGGATTGACTATGGCTACACCTTC.

The chain joins TRBV10-3 to TRBJ2-1, with 8 bases identical to TRBD1. The CDR3 sequence is 16 residues long. The trim removed 4 bases at V and 1 base at J, leaving 6 bases unmatched. Per germline, CDR1 ENHRY and CDR2 SYGVKD. The CDR3 loop reads CAISGTGTKSYNEQFF. Written as DNA, the CDR3 is TGTGCCATCAGTGGGACAGGGACCAAATCCTACAATGAGCAGTTCTTC.

The rearrangement uses TRBV28 and TRBJ2-7; TRBD1 matches at 10 bases. Germline V gene data show CDR1 as MDHEN and CDR2 as SYDVKM. This CDR3 region has 13 residues. After removal of 8 bases from V and 1 base from J, the junction contained 2 bases not matched to a gene. This CDR3 is CASRTGGSYEQYF. CDR3 DNA: TGTGCCAGCCGGACAGGGGGGTCCTACGAGCAGTACTTC.

The V and J genes are TRBV7-9 and TRBJ2-1, with D possibly being TRBD1 (5 bases). The germline V gene has CDR1 SEHNR and CDR2 FQNEAQ (reference sequence). Trimming pared 4 bases from V and 7 bases from J, leaving 26 bases between. The CDR3 totals 18 residues. The CDR3 sequence is CASSSRPKRMAGWNEQFF. CDR3 sequence (DNA): TGTGCCAGCAGCTCCCGCCCTAAGAGGATGGCAGGGTGGAATGAGCAGTTCTTC.

This chain uses TRBV9 with TRBJ1-4; D is possibly TRBD1 (5 bases). Trimming cost V 0 bases and J 5 bases, with 11 bases left between them. The CDR3 spans 15 residues. The germline gives CDR1 SGDLS, CDR2 YYNGEE. The CDR3 DNA reads as TGTGCCAGCAGCGTAGATCGGCAGGGAAATGAAAAACTGTTTTTT. This encodes CASSVDRQGNEKLFF.

This clone was seen a single time. The chain employs TRBV4-2 and TRBJ2-7; 7 positions agree with TRBD2. This CDR3 contains 15 residues. V was clipped by 0 bases and J by 7 bases; unmatched bases: 9. Germline V CDR1 and CDR2: LGHNA, YNFKEQ. The CDR3 DNA follows: TGTGCCAGCAGCCAAGATCGGGGGGACCTAAGGGAGCAGTACTTC. It codes for CASSQDRGDLREQYF.